The 20 T cell receptor beta chains given below trace back to one sample, sequenced in a study of blood T cell repertoires in COVID-19. Assay used: immunoSEQ multiplex PCR; TCRdb lists only in-frame clones, some missing. This sample has 65,000 to 75,000 clones; roughly 85% occur once, and the top ten carry about a tenth. Sequencing input: peripheral blood. The receptors stem from a woman of 80 years or more with acute or convalescent COVID-19.

This clone was detected a few times. CDR3 in amino acids: CASSPRLAGGGMQYF. The CDR3 DNA sequence: TGTGCCAGTAGTCCCAGACTAGCGGGGGGAGGAATGCAGTACTTC. This rearrangement joins TRBV19 to TRBJ2-7; 13 nucleotides agree with TRBD2. Per the germline V gene, CDR1 is LNHDA and CDR2 is SQIVND (reference sequence). The V segment lost 5 bases and the J segment 9 bases; nucleotides outside the gene matches: 10. The CDR3 has 15 amino acids.

The chain recombines TRBV9 with TRBJ2-7; 9 nucleotides agree with TRBD1. V lost 4 bases and J lost 5; bases outside the gene matches: 10. CDR3 length: 15 residues. Per germline, CDR1 SGDLS and CDR2 YYNGEE. The CDR3 DNA reads TGTGCCAGCAGCCCAAGAGGGACAGGGATGGACGAGCAGTACTTC. The encoded protein is CASSPRGTGMDEQYF.

The chain carries TRBV7-9 and TRBJ1-4; the D gene is possibly TRBD1 (6 bases). The CDR3 totals 15 residues. Germline V gene sequence: CDR1 SEHNR, CDR2 FQNEAQ (reference sequence). Trimming cost V 5 bases and J 0 bases, with 10 bases left between them. The CDR3 is CASSPDRTTNEKLFF. CDR3 in DNA: TGTGCCAGCAGCCCCGACAGGACAACTAATGAAAAACTGTTTTTT.

This clone was seen a handful of times. This sequence joins TRBV18 and TRBJ2-4; D may be TRBD1 (6 bases). The CDR3 totals 15 residues. The V gene lost 3 bases and the J gene lost 3 bases, with 12 bases spanning the gap. Looked up from germline, CDR1 is KGHSH and CDR2 is LQKENI. The CDR3 DNA reads as TGTGCCAGCTCACCTGTCCAGGACAGCAAAAACATTCAGTACTTC. Translating gives CASSPVQDSKNIQYF.

The chain carries TRBV3-1 (or the pseudogene TRBV3-2) and TRBJ2-2; D is possibly TRBD1 (6 bases). Germline V gene lookup returns CDR1 LGHDT and CDR2 YNNKEL (reference sequence). This CDR3 region has 13 residues. The V gene lost 5 bases and the J gene lost 6 bases, with 10 bases spanning the gap. CDR3 nucleotides: TGTGCCAGCAGCTACAGGGCCCCCGGGGAGCTGTTTTTT. It codes for CASSYRAPGELFF.

This chain joins TRBV12-5 and TRBJ2-2; no clear D. V was pared by 0 bases and J by 1 base, with 9 bases between. CDR3 length: 16 residues. Germline-derived CDR1 and CDR2 are LGHNT and FRNRAP. The CDR3 nucleotides read TGTGCTAGTGGTTTGGTATGGGCAGAGAACACCGGGGAGCTGTTTTTT. Protein sequence: CASGLVWAENTGELFF.

V and J are TRBV15 and TRBJ2-3; 11 nucleotides match TRBD1. Unmatched junction bases numbered 6, after V lost 5 bases and J lost 5 bases. Germline loops: CDR1 LNHNV, CDR2 YYDKDF (reference sequence). The CDR3 spans 15 residues. For the CDR3, the DNA is TGTGCCACCAGCGGTCGGACAGGGGGCTTAGATACGCAGTATTTT. Residues: CATSGRTGGLDTQYF.

This chain connects TRBV2 to TRBJ1-2; no clear D. The CDR3 is 14 amino acids. The germline gives CDR1 SNHLY, CDR2 FYNNEI. V shed 4 bases and J shed 5 bases, with 14 bases lying between them. CDR3 sequence: CASSAIQVPYGYTF. CDR3 DNA sequence: TGTGCCAGCAGTGCTATCCAGGTACCTTATGGCTACACCTTC. Full variable domain (remainder filled in from reference TRBV2 and TRBJ1-2): EPEVTQTPSHQVTQMGQEVILRCVPISNHLYFYWYRQILGQKVEFLVSFYNNEISEKSEIFDDQFSVERPDGSNFTLKIRSTKLEDSAMYFCASSAIQVPYGYTFGSGTRLTVV.

This chain joins TRBV19 and TRBJ2-1; the D gene is possibly TRBD2 (5 bases). CDR3 length equals 13 residues. Per germline, CDR1 LNHDA and CDR2 SQIVND (reference sequence). V shed 3 bases and J shed 7 bases, with 10 bases lying between them. CDR3 protein: CASSILGGNEQFF. The CDR3 DNA reads TGTGCCAGTAGTATTTTAGGCGGGAATGAGCAGTTCTTC.

This chain joins TRBV21-1 and TRBJ1-2; the DNA was not used to check the table's D call, TRBD1. TRBV21-1 is a documented pseudogene. The CDR3 extends over 16 amino acids. The CDR3 coding sequence is TGTGCCAGCAGCAAACCTCTTGAATCTTGGGGCTTGGCGAACACCTTC. Translating gives CASSKPLESWGLANTF.

This clone was recorded a few times. The rearrangement links TRBV6-5 to TRBJ2-1; TRBD1 matches at 9 bases. Germline V gene sequence: CDR1 MNHEY, CDR2 SVGAGI. V shed 6 bases and J 6 bases; nucleotides not matched to a gene: 9. This CDR3 is 15 amino acids long. In DNA form, the CDR3 reads TGTGCCAGCAGGATAGAGTTGACAGGGGGCAATGAGCAGTTCTTC. Translating gives CASRIELTGGNEQFF.

The CDR3 sequence is CASSQWGGNTEAFF. CDR3 sequence (DNA): TGTGCCAGCAGCCAATGGGGGGGGAACACTGAAGCTTTCTTT. The chain has TRBV3-1 (or the pseudogene TRBV3-2) and TRBJ1-1; tentative D call: TRBD1 (5 bases). The CDR3 contains 14 residues. Germline loops: CDR1 LGHDT, CDR2 YNNKEL (reference sequence). Trimming left V 2 bases short and J 1 base short, with 8 bases between.

This clone was observed once. The chain has TRBV11-2 and TRBJ2-3; 13 bases are shared with TRBD2. This CDR3 is 16 amino acids long. The germline CDR1 and CDR2 sequences are SGHAT and FQNNGV. Trimming removed 3 bases from V and 4 bases from J; junction bases left unmatched: 4. The CDR3 spells CASSFTSGGAPDTQYF. The CDR3 nucleotides read TGTGCCAGCAGCTTCACTAGCGGGGGGGCACCAGATACGCAGTATTTT.

This clone was seen a handful of times. This chain connects TRBV2 to TRBJ2-5, with a tentative D call TRBD1 (5 bases). Germline assignment: CDR1 SNHLY and CDR2 FYNNEI. The length of the CDR3 is 14 residues. The V end was cut by 6 bases, the J end by 3 bases, with 14 bases between. CDR3 in DNA: TGTGCCAGCAGATACTTTGACAGCGAAGAGACCCAGTACTTC. Translated, it gives CASRYFDSEETQYF.

V is TRBV2 and J is TRBJ2-1, with 9 bases matching TRBD1. Germline CDR1 and CDR2: SNHLY and FYNNEI. Trimming cost V 7 bases and J 6 bases; bases outside gene matches: 4. The CDR3 runs 13 residues. CDR3 in DNA: TGTGCCAGCACCCCGGACAGGGGCAATGAGCAGTTCTTC. It is translated as CASTPDRGNEQFF.

This sequence joins TRBV28 and TRBJ1-2; 10 bases match TRBD1. The length of the CDR3 is 19 residues. V was clipped by 4 bases and J by 4 bases; unmatched bases: 18. Germline V lookup: CDR1 MDHEN, CDR2 SYDVKM. For the CDR3, the DNA is TGTGCCAGCAGTTACCCTGGGATGAAGGGGACAGGGGCAGGCTATGGCTACACCTTC. Its translation: CASSYPGMKGTGAGYGYTF.

This chain uses TRBV29-1 with TRBJ2-2, with 8 bases fitting TRBD1. The junction had 5 bases not matched to a gene; V was cut back by 5 bases and J by 6 bases. Looked up from germline, CDR1 is SQVTM and CDR2 is ANQGSEA. The CDR3 spans 13 residues. The CDR3 protein is CSVQQGAAGELFF. The CDR3 nucleotides read TGCAGCGTTCAGCAGGGGGCCGCCGGGGAGCTGTTTTTT.

The chain is built from TRBV20-1 and TRBJ1-1; D perhaps matches TRBD1 (5 bases). From germline, CDR1 is DFQATT and CDR2 SNEGSKA (reference sequence). CDR3 length: 13 residues. The V gene lost 3 bases and the J gene lost 3 bases, with 11 bases spanning the gap. The CDR3 reads CSASAQGHTEAFF. As DNA, the CDR3 is TGCAGTGCTAGTGCCCAGGGCCACACTGAAGCTTTCTTT.

This CDR3 reads CASSLPPGQDVFETQYF. CDR3 DNA sequence: TGTGCCAGCAGCCTACCGCCGGGACAGGACGTTTTCGAGACCCAGTACTTC. V gene TRBV3-1 (or the pseudogene TRBV3-2) combines with J gene TRBJ2-5, with 8 bases lining up with TRBD1. The germline gives CDR1 LGHDT, CDR2 YNNKEL (reference sequence). With V trimmed by 4 bases and J by 5 bases, 15 bases remained unmatched. This CDR3 contains 17 residues.

This clone was counted once. The chain links TRBV3-1 (or the pseudogene TRBV3-2) to TRBJ2-3; 7 bases match TRBD2. V lost 4 bases to trimming and J lost 7 bases; unmatched junction nucleotides: 8. The CDR3 is 14 residues long. Germline values: CDR1 LGHDT, CDR2 YNNKEL (reference sequence). DNA of the CDR3: TGTGCCAGCAGCCGGGGGACTACTCTTTATACGCAGTATTTT. Translated: CASSRGTTLYTQYF.